This note documents a single T cell receptor (beta chain) sequence. Its specificity is not known. This record belongs to a study of cytomegalovirus exposure and HLA in healthy donors. General study points: The authors listed over 150 TCR beta chains as cytomegalovirus-associated. Further analysis was carried out later, and it showed several of the most significant clusters appearing linked to common viral pathogens. Published work reported that the classifier diagnosed cytomegalovirus status with high specificity and sensitivity.

Germline V gene sequence: CDR1 SGHTA, CDR2 FQGTGA. V gave up 1 base and J gave up 4 bases; unmatched junction bases: 3. CDR3 length equals 16 residues. Primers for the PCR totalled 60 Vbeta and 13 Jbeta. In the authors' workflow: In a later analysis, of around 83 million unique beta chains, approximately 10 million appeared in at least two donors. TCRdb's table, derived via immunoSEQ multiplex PCR, lists solely in-frame clones and lacks some. The DNA was the basis for D and trimming; V, J and clone size are from that table. The table records almost 95,000 clones, about three fifths of them present only once.

The material sequenced was PBMCs. The sequence came from a man aged 30-40 years in good health and CMV-seronegative. This sequence joins TRBV7-3 and TRBJ2-2; 10 bases agree with TRBD2. The CDR3 loop is CASSLNSGRGTGELFF. DNA of the CDR3: TGTGCCAGCAGCTTAAACAGCGGGAGGGGCACCGGGGAGCTGTTTTTT.